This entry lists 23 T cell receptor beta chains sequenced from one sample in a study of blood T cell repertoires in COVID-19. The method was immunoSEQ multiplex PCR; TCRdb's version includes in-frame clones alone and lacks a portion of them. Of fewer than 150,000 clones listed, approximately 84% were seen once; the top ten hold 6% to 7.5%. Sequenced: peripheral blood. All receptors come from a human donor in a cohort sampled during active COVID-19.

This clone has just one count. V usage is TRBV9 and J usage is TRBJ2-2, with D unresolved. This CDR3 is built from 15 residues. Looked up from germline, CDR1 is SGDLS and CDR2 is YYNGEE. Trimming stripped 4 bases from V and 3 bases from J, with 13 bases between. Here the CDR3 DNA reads TGTGCCAGCAGCAAACGTCCAAGAGACACCGGGGAGCTGTTTTTT. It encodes CASSKRPRDTGELFF.

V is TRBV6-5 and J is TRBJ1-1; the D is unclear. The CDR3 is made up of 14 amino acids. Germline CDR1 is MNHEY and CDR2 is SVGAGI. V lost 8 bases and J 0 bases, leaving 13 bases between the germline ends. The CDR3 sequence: CASSFGILNTEAFF. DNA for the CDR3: TGTGCCAGCTCGTTCGGGATTTTGAACACTGAAGCTTTCTTT.

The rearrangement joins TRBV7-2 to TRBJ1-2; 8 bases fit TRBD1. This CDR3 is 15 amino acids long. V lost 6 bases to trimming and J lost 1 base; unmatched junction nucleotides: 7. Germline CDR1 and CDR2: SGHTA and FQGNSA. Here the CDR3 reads CASRDRGGLNYGYTF. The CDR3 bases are TGTGCCAGCAGAGACAGGGGAGGGCTTAACTATGGCTACACCTTC. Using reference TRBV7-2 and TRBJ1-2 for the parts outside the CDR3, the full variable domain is GAGVSQSPSNKVTEKGKDVELRCDPISGHTALYWYRQSLGQGLEFLIYFQGNSAPDKSGLPSDRFSAERTGGSVSTLTIQRTQQEDSAVYLCASRDRGGLNYGYTFGSGTRLTVV.

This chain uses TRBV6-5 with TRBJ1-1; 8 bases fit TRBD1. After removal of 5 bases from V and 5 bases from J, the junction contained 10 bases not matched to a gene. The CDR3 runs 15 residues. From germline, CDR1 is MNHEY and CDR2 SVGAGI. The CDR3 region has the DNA TGTGCCAGCAGTCCCCCGACAGGGGTCGAAACTGAAGCTTTCTTT. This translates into CASSPPTGVETEAFF.

The CDR3 loop is CATSELAGGYNEQFF. The CDR3 DNA reads as TGTGCCACCAGTGAATTAGCGGGGGGGTACAATGAGCAGTTCTTC. The chain recombines TRBV24-1 with TRBJ2-1, with 11 positions matching TRBD2. The V gene end was trimmed by 4 bases and the J gene end by 4 bases; junction bases not matched to a gene: 2. Looked up from germline, CDR1 is KGHDR and CDR2 is SFDVKD. The CDR3 contains 15 residues.

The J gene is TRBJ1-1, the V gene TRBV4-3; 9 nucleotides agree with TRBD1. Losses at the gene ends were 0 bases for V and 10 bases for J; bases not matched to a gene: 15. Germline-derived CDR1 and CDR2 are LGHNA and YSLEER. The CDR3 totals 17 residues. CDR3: CASSQDRDRGEFLRAFF. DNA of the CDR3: TGCGCCAGCAGCCAAGACCGAGACAGGGGGGAATTTCTGAGAGCTTTCTTT.

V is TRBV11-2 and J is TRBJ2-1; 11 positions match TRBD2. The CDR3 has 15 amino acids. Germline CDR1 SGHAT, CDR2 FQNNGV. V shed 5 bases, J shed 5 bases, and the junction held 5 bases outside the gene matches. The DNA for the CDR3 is TGTGCCAGCAGCGGGACGACTAGCGGGAACAATGAGCAGTTCTTC. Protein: CASSGTTSGNNEQFF.

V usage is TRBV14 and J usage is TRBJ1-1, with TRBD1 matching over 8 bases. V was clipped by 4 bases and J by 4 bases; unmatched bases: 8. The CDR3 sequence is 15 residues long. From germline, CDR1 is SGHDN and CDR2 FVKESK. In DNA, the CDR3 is TGTGCCAGCAGCCCCCAACACAGGGGGGGCACTGAAGCTTTCTTT. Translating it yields CASSPQHRGGTEAFF.

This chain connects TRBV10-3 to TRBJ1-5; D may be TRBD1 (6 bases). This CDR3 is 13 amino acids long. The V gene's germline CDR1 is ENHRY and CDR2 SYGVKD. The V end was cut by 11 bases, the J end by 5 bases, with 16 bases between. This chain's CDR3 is CASSGQPDQPQHF. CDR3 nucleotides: TGTGCCTCATCGGGACAACCCGATCAGCCCCAGCATTTT.

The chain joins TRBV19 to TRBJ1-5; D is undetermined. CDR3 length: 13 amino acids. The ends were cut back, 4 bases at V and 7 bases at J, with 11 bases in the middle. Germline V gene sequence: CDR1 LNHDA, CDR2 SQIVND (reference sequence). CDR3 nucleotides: TGTGCCAGTAGTAGGGCAGAGAGACAGCCCCAGCATTTT. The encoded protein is CASSRAERQPQHF.

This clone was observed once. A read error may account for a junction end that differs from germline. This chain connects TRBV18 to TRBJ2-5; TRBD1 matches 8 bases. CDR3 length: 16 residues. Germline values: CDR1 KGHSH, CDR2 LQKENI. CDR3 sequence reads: CASSPPQGQGKETQYF. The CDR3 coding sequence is TGTGCCAGCTCCCCACCGCAAGGACAGGGAAAAGAGACCCAGTACTTC.

The CDR3: CASSLSRGEGTQYF. The CDR3 DNA reads TGTGCCAGCAGTTTATCACGGGGTGAGGGGACCCAGTACTTC. J is TRBJ2-5 and V is TRBV27; perhaps TRBD2 as D (5 bases). This CDR3 spans 14 amino acids. Trimming pared 0 bases from V and 7 bases from J, leaving 12 bases between. CDR1 is MNHEY, CDR2 SMNVEV, per germline (reference sequence).

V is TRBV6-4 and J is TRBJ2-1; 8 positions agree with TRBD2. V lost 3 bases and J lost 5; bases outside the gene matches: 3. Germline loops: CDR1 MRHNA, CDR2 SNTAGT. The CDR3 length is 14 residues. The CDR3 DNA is TGTGCCAGCAGTGAACTAGCGGCAAACAATGAGCAGTTCTTC. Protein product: CASSELAANNEQFF.

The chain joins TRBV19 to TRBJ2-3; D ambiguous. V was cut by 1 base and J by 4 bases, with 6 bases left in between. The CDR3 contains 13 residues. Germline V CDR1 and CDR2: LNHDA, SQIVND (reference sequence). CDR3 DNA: TGTGCCAGTAGTATAGGGGCGTCAGATACGCAGTATTTT. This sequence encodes CASSIGASDTQYF. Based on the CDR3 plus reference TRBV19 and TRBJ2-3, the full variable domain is DGGITQSPKYLFRKEGQNVTLSCEQNLNHDAMYWYRQDPGQGLRLIYYSQIVNDFQKGDIAEGYSVSREKKESFPLTVTSAQKNPTAFYLCASSIGASDTQYFGPGTRLTVL.

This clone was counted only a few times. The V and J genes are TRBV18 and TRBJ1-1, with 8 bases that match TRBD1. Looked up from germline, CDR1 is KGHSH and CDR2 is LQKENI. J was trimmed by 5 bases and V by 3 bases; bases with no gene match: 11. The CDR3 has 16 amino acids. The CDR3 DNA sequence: TGTGCCAGCTCACCGAGCCGCGGACAGGGCGGGACTGAAGCTTTCTTT. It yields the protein CASSPSRGQGGTEAFF.

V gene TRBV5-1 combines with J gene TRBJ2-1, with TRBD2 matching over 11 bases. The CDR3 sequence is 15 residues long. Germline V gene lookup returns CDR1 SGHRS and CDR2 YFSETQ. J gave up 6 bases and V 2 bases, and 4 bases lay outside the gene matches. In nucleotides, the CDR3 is TGCGCCAGCAGCTTCCTCGGGACTAGCGGCAATGAGCAGTTCTTC. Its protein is CASSFLGTSGNEQFF.

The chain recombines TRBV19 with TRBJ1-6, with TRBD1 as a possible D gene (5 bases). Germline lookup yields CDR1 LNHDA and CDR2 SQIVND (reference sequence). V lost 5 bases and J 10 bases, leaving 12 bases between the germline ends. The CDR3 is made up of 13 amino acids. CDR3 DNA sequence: TGTGCCAGTAGTCCCCCAGGGAAATCACCCCTCCACTTT. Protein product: CASSPPGKSPLHF.

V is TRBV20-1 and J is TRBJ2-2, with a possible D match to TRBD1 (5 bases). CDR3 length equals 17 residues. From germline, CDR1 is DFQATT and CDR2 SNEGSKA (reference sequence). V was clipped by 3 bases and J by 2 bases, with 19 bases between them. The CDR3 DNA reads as TGCAGTGCTAGTGGCAGGGTCCTTTGGGAAAACACCGGGGAGCTGTTTTTT. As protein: CSASGRVLWENTGELFF.

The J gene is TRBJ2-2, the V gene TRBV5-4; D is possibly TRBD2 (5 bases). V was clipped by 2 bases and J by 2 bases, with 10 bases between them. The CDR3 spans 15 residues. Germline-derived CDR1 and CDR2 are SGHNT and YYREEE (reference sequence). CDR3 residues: CASSLAGLNTGELFF. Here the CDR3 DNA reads TGTGCCAGCAGCTTAGCCGGACTCAACACCGGGGAGCTGTTTTTT.

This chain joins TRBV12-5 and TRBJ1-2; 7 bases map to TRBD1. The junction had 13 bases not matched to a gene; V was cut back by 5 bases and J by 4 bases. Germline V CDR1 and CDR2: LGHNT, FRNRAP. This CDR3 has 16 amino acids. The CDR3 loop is CASGDRDRLWGYGYTF. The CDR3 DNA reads TGTGCTAGTGGTGATCGGGACAGACTCTGGGGCTATGGCTACACCTTC.

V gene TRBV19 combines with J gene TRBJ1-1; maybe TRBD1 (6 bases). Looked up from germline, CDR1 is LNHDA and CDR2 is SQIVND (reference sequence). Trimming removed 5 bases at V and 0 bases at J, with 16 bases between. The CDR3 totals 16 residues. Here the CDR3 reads CASSVGVTGLNTEAFF. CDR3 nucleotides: TGTGCCAGTAGTGTCGGCGTTACAGGGCTGAACACTGAAGCTTTCTTT.

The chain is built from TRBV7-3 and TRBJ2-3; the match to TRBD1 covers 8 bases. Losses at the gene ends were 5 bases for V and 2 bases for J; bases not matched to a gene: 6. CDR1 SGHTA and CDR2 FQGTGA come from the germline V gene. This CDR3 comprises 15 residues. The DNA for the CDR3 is TGTGCCAGCAGCCCACAGGGGGGCCCCACAGATACGCAGTATTTT. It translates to CASSPQGGPTDTQYF.

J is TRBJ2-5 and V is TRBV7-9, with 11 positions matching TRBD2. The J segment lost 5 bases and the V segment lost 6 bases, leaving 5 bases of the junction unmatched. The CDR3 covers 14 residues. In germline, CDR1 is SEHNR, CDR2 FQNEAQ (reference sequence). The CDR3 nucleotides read TGTGCCAGCAGTTATAGCGGGGGGGCTGAGACCCAGTACTTC. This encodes CASSYSGGAETQYF.